These 18 T cell receptor beta chains originate from one sample sequenced in a study of shared clonotypes between healthy human individuals (dated by TCRdb to 2020 to 2022). CD8 naive samples were CD45RO-negative cells positively selected for CCR7, giving a CD45RA+CCR7+ population that excluded TemRA cells. Libraries were built with the immunoSEQ multiplex PCR assay. Sourced from immuneACCESS, this table was stored by TCRdb with only in-frame sequences that have V and J called. A share of the clones is absent; for the studies checked, an unresolved V gene accounts for under half, and the remainder has no known explanation. This sample has 630,000 or so clones in its table, and 95% to 98% of those were observed once. The top ten clones comprise 0.3% of the sample. The sample consisted of naive CD8+ T cells sorted from blood. The sample's cell subset or site label is to be understood as: CD45RA+CCR7+. The receptors shown here come from a man aged 25-45 years in good health.

The rearrangement uses TRBV5-8 and TRBJ2-7, with 10 bases aligning to TRBD2. The CDR3 sequence is 15 residues long. Germline V CDR1 and CDR2: SGHTS, YDEGEE. After removal of 2 bases from V and 6 bases from J, the junction contained 8 bases not matched to a gene. CDR3 amino acids: CASSLSLAGDTEQYF. The CDR3, as DNA: TGTGCCAGCAGCTTAAGTCTAGCGGGAGATACCGAGCAGTACTTC.

The chain carries TRBV5-5 and TRBJ2-1, with 7 bases that match TRBD1. Germline CDR1 SGHKS, CDR2 YYEKEE (reference sequence). There are 16 residues in the CDR3. V lost 2 bases to trimming and J lost 1 base; unmatched junction nucleotides: 6. DNA for the CDR3: TGTGCCAGCAGCTTAGTCCTGACAGGGTCCTACAATGAGCAGTTCTTC. Protein product: CASSLVLTGSYNEQFF.

The chain has TRBV30 and TRBJ2-5, with a possible D match to TRBD2 (6 bases). The CDR3 is 15 amino acids. V lost 2 bases, J lost 4 bases, and 17 bases lay in between. Germline CDR1 GTSNPN, CDR2 SVGIG (reference sequence). The CDR3 protein is CAWSRRDIFIETQYF. The CDR3 bases are TGTGCCTGGAGTCGGCGGGATATCTTTATAGAGACCCAGTACTTC.

The J gene is TRBJ1-1, the V gene TRBV5-4; 7 bases agree with TRBD1. The CDR3 runs to 16 residues. V shed 4 bases, J shed 0 bases, and the junction held 9 bases outside the gene matches. Germline V gene data show CDR1 as SGHNT and CDR2 as YYREEE (reference sequence). DNA for the CDR3: TGTGCCAGCAGCGCTGGGACAGAGAACATGAACACTGAAGCTTTCTTT. This encodes CASSAGTENMNTEAFF.

The CDR3 is CASSNRDRRVYEQYF. The DNA for the CDR3 is TGTGCCAGTAGTAACAGGGACAGGAGGGTCTACGAGCAGTACTTC. The chain has TRBV19 and TRBJ2-7; TRBD1 matches 8 bases. Germline lookup yields CDR1 LNHDA and CDR2 SQIVND (reference sequence). CDR3 length: 15 amino acids. Germline trimming cut 4 bases from V and 3 bases from J; bases unmatched to any gene: 8.

The chain combines TRBV7-9 with TRBJ2-2, with 11 bases aligning to TRBD2. The germline V gene encodes CDR1 SEHNR and CDR2 FQNEAQ (reference sequence). V was pared by 5 bases and J by 3 bases, with 2 bases of the junction left unmatched. This CDR3 spans 15 amino acids. DNA for the CDR3: TGTGCCAGCAGCACTAGCGGGAGTGACACCGGGGAGCTGTTTTTT. As protein: CASSTSGSDTGELFF.

This chain uses TRBV11-2 with TRBJ2-7; D ambiguous. Trimming pared 5 bases from V and 0 bases from J, leaving 17 bases between. The CDR3 is made up of 16 amino acids. CDR1 and CDR2 from the germline V gene are SGHAT and FQNNGV. CDR3 nucleotide sequence: TGTGCCAGCAGCCCCCTCTTAGAGTCTAGCTCCTACGAGCAGTACTTC. This codes for CASSPLLESSSYEQYF. Combining the CDR3 with reference TRBV11-2 and TRBJ2-7 gives the whole variable domain EAGVAQSPRYKIIEKRQSVAFWCNPISGHATLYWYQQILGQGPKLLIQFQNNGVVDDSQLPKDRFSAERLKGVDSTLKIQPAKLEDSAVYLCASSPLLESSSYEQYFGPGTRLTVT.

The chain joins TRBV4-1 to TRBJ1-1; D is perhaps TRBD1 (6 bases). V was clipped by 1 base and J by 10 bases, with 16 bases between them. Germline-derived CDR1 and CDR2 are MGHRA and YSYEKL. CDR3 length equals 14 residues. The CDR3 loop is CASSQGQGHSTAFF. The DNA of the CDR3 is TGCGCCAGCAGCCAAGGGCAGGGACACTCGACAGCTTTCTTT.

V and J are TRBV6-6 and TRBJ2-1; D remains unclear. The CDR3 has 12 residues. Germline lookup yields CDR1 MNHNY and CDR2 SVGAGI (reference sequence). Trimming removed 2 bases at V and 6 bases at J, with 5 bases between. CDR3 nucleotides: TGTGCCAGCAGTTACCCAGTCAATGAGCAGTTCTTC. Its protein product is CASSYPVNEQFF.

The CDR3 protein is CASGSQDNTDTQYF. The CDR3 nucleotides read TGTGCCAGCGGCTCCCAAGACAACACAGATACGCAGTATTTT. The chain combines TRBV11-3 with TRBJ2-3; D is unclear. This CDR3 region has 14 residues. The germline V gene encodes CDR1 SGHNT and CDR2 YENEEA. Trimming removed 8 bases from V and 2 bases from J, with 14 bases in between.

The CDR3 bases are TGTGCCAGCAGCCCAGACGGGTCTCTCTTGGCGAGCAATTCCTACGAGCAGTACTTC. This gives the protein CASSPDGSLLASNSYEQYF. The J gene is TRBJ2-7, the V gene TRBV7-3; D not resolved. The CDR3 has 19 residues. Trimming stripped 5 bases from V and 1 base from J, with 27 bases between. CDR1 is SGHTA, CDR2 FQGTGA, per germline.

V gene TRBV5-1 combines with J gene TRBJ2-7, with 12 bases matching TRBD2. CDR1 and CDR2 from the germline V gene are SGHRS and YFSETQ. V gave up 4 bases and J gave up 3 bases; unmatched junction bases: 5. This CDR3 is 15 amino acids long. The CDR3 nucleotides are TGCGCCAGCAGCCCCCGGACTAGCGGGATCTACGAGCAGTACTTC. As protein: CASSPRTSGIYEQYF.

This clone is a singleton in its sample. This CDR3 reads CASSVGAGGLEKLFF. In DNA, the CDR3 is TGTGCCAGCAGCGTAGGGGCAGGGGGCTTAGAAAAACTGTTTTTT. The V call is TRBV9, the J call TRBJ1-4; 8 bases align to TRBD1. The J segment lost 8 bases and the V segment lost 0 bases, leaving 6 bases of the junction unmatched. The germline CDR1 and CDR2 sequences are SGDLS and YYNGEE. The CDR3 sequence is 15 residues long.

The chain combines TRBV2 with TRBJ2-7, with D possibly being TRBD2 (5 bases). The CDR3 runs to 10 residues. Germline V gives CDR1 SNHLY, CDR2 FYNNEI. V was clipped by 6 bases and J by 7 bases, with 7 bases between them. The CDR3 here is CASRSGEQYF. For the CDR3, the DNA is TGTGCCAGCAGGTCGGGAGAGCAGTACTTC.

The V call is TRBV2, the J call TRBJ2-7; the match to TRBD1 covers 9 bases. There are 16 residues in the CDR3. The germline V gene has CDR1 SNHLY and CDR2 FYNNEI. The trim removed 5 bases at V and 4 bases at J, leaving 12 bases unmatched. The chain's CDR3 is CASSYSSLTGGYEQYF. In DNA, the CDR3 is TGTGCCAGCAGTTACTCCAGCTTGACAGGGGGTTACGAGCAGTACTTC. Supplemented by reference TRBV2 and TRBJ2-7, the full variable domain reads EPEVTQTPSHQVTQMGQEVILRCVPISNHLYFYWYRQILGQKVEFLVSFYNNEISEKSEIFDDQFSVERPDGSNFTLKIRSTKLEDSAMYFCASSYSSLTGGYEQYFGPGTRLTVT.

The genes are TRBV2 and TRBJ1-4, with 8 bases matching TRBD1. Trimming cost V 5 bases and J 4 bases; bases outside gene matches: 6. Germline V gene sequence: CDR1 SNHLY, CDR2 FYNNEI. The CDR3 consists of 15 residues. The CDR3 protein is CASSPGTGINEKLFF. The CDR3 DNA is TGTGCCAGCAGTCCCGGGACAGGCATTAATGAAAAACTGTTTTTT. The whole variable domain, filled in from reference TRBV2 and TRBJ1-4, reads EPEVTQTPSHQVTQMGQEVILRCVPISNHLYFYWYRQILGQKVEFLVSFYNNEISEKSEIFDDQFSVERPDGSNFTLKIRSTKLEDSAMYFCASSPGTGINEKLFFGSGTQLSVL.

The gene calls are TRBV4-2 and TRBJ1-4; no definite D call. V was shortened by 5 bases and J by 5 bases, with 6 bases between the two germline ends. Germline V CDR1 and CDR2: LGHNA, YNFKEQ. The CDR3 spans 12 residues. The CDR3 spells CASSSLNEKLFF. The CDR3 DNA is TGTGCCAGCAGCTCTCTGAATGAAAAACTGTTTTTT.

This rearrangement joins TRBV27 to TRBJ2-1; 10 nucleotides agree with TRBD2. The CDR3 extends over 15 amino acids. V trimming: 7 bases; J trimming: 8 bases; junction bases outside the gene matches: 11. The V gene's germline CDR1 is MNHEY and CDR2 SMNVEV (reference sequence). The CDR3 DNA reads TGTGCCAGCAAGCAAGCGGGAGGGCCAGGTTATGAGCAGTTCTTC. Translating it yields CASKQAGGPGYEQFF.